Below, one T cell receptor (beta chain) is given with its context. This clonotype was counted at least ten times. Its antigen remains undetermined. Per-base quality was not reported, and no clone a single base away is much larger than it. The treatment or condition label here, explained by the study, means: allogeneic hematopoietic cell transplantation with graft depleted of TCRalphabeta T cells and CD19 B cells. Transplant recipients were children who received TCRalphabeta/CD19-depleted allogeneic hematopoietic cell grafts. CDR1 and CDR2 (SGHRS, YFSETQ) derive from the germline V gene. Trimming leaves V shorter by 4 bases and J shorter by 3 bases, with the junction holding 9 bases beyond the gene matches. Spanning cysteine to phenylalanine, the CDR3 consists of 15 amino acids. Kept here is only the CDR3 DNA, which spans 45 bases and is read in frame from base 1. This specimen belongs to a study of T-cell reconstitution after alpha-beta-depleted transplantation in children (dated by TCRdb to the mid-2010s). Regarding the research as a whole: The study quantitatively tracked T-cell immune reconstitution after TCRalphabeta/CD19-depleted allogeneic hematopoietic cell transplantation in children using TCR repertoire profiling.

The library was generated by PCR. The sequencer was an Illumina HiSeq 2500. To normalize quantification of the TCRbeta repertoire, the TCR libraries were built with molecular barcoding that relied on unique molecular identifiers. Clones were called with MiXCR by TCRdb after fastp trimmed the public reads at Q25, and only in-frame beta chains were retained. When rows share a CDR3 protein, they turn into one entry using the most common DNA and genes. The sample table contains 490,000 or so distinct CDR3 sequences; only one count was recorded for approximately 10% of them. The ten biggest clones cover 2% to 2.5% of the sample. Summary of the overall study and its limitations: Apparently early alphabetaT-cell count recovery about two months after transplant reportedly relied on only several hundred rapidly expanded clones derived from non-depleted graft cells. In some patients, the high TCRbeta diversity seen at day 60 was put down to recipient T cells and intrathymic progenitors that had survived conditioning. Over subsequent months, a decline in hyperexpanded clone frequencies was noted, and after one year, T-cell counts and TCRbeta diversity were mostly ascribed to newly produced T cells.

The receptor's source is a child aged 2-15 years with inherited bone marrow failure, due to receive a stem cell transplant. The rearranged chain carries TRBV5-1 and TRBJ2-5; the central 7 bases match TRBD2. Sequencing was performed on PBMCs, taken before TCRalphabeta/CD19-depleted stem cell transplant. The CDR3 here reads CASSVNPGTKETQYF. The nucleotides read TGCGCCAGCAGCGTCAATCCGGGGACTAAAGAGACCCAGTACTTC.